This note documents a single T cell receptor beta chain sequence. Antigen unknown. The data originate from a study of shared clonotypes between healthy human individuals. Study results and caveats: Generally, naive subsets came out with larger estimated richness than memory subsets. It was only blood that was sampled, and tissue repertoires likely differ.

An even split of each subset's genomic DNA across several immunoSEQ plates was performed. Generated by immunoSEQ multiplex PCR, the TCRdb table keeps only in-frame clones and is missing some. This table holds roughly 2,000,000 clones, about 94% found once. Germline V gene data show CDR1 as SNHLY and CDR2 as FYNNEI. V trimming: 2 bases; J trimming: 3 bases; junction bases outside the gene matches: 6. The CDR3 has 16 amino acids. Naive CD8 cells lacked CD45RO, underwent positive selection for CCR7 and left out terminally differentiated effector memory CD45RA+ cells. The TCR originated in a man younger than 30 in good health. Some clones in this sample may be carry-over from other donors' samples. The material sequenced was naive CD8+ T cells from PBMCs. V gene TRBV2 combines with J gene TRBJ2-1; 8 bases line up with TRBD2. The CDR3: CASSERLASHYNEQFF. CDR3 nucleotide sequence: TGTGCCAGCAGTGAAAGACTAGCGAGTCACTACAATGAGCAGTTCTTC.